A single T cell receptor beta chain is shown here with its context. The data originate from a study of response to subunit inactivated influenza vaccine. This CDR3 region has 14 residues. Germline V gives CDR1 DFQATT, CDR2 SNEGSKA (reference sequence). Trimming took 7 bases from V and 8 from J, leaving 21 bases between them. Each CDR3 protein gets one entry after TCRdb re-called the RT-PCR reads with MiXCR. Here the sample spans 650,000 to 800,000 distinct CDR3 sequences, 18% being singletons. This clonotype was sampled from a man aged 45-65 years who received an inactivated influenza vaccine. Sequencing was performed on PBMCs from blood, taken 5 to 6 days after vaccination. V usage is TRBV20-1 and J usage is TRBJ2-1, with D perhaps matching TRBD1 (6 bases). DNA of the CDR3: TGCAGTGTTTTACCGGGACACCACTGGGATGAGCAGTTCTTC. Amino acids: CSVLPGHHWDEQFF.